This record looks at one T cell receptor beta chain sequence and its context. Its antigen is unknown. A much larger clone is a single base away; this may be a read error. The sample is drawn from a study of early T cells in non-severe SARS-CoV-2 infection. On the study more broadly: RNA in bulk from unsorted whole blood was sequenced, and chains were unpaired.

CDR1 and CDR2 (germline): MNHEY, SVGAGI. Trimming removed 4 bases at V and 8 bases at J, with 18 bases between. The CDR3 is 15 residues long. The TCR library protocol attached unique molecular identifiers to the individual cDNA molecules. One entry per CDR3 protein results from TCRdb running MiXCR on the 5' RACE reads. The sample contains 30,000 or so distinct CDR3 sequences, roughly 7.2% of which appear only once. Findings of the study overall: Using VDJdb, the matching emphasized anti-spike CD8 responses while missing private and CD4 specificities.

Sequenced sample: whole blood. The TCR originated in an adult who was a healthcare worker with PCR-confirmed SARS-CoV-2 infection or an uninfected control (not recorded which). This sequence joins TRBV6-5 and TRBJ2-1; D may correspond to TRBD1 or TRBD2 (5 bases each). As DNA, the CDR3 is TGTGCCAGCAGTTCGACAGCGGCCAAGAGGGATGAGCAGTTCTTC. Protein: CASSSTAAKRDEQFF.